This T cell receptor beta chain stems from a study of identical twins. TCRdb reprocessed the 5' RACE reads via MiXCR and lists one record per CDR3 protein. Among about 470,000 distinct CDR3 sequences listed, approximately 25% were seen once. These records were also assigned to another study, of T cells expressing NK-cell markers. According to that study: HCMV serostatus: most of the eight sequenced donors positive, one negative.

The receptor was derived from a woman in her late teens or twenties in good health. The sequenced material came from CD4+ T cells sorted from blood.

CDR3 sequence reads: CSVGREGSYEQYF. The CDR3 nucleotides are TGCAGCGTTGGGAGGGAAGGTTCCTACGAGCAGTACTTC. The chain joins TRBV29-1 to TRBJ2-7; possible D gene TRBD2, 6 bases. This CDR3 comprises 13 residues. Germline V gene sequence: CDR1 SQVTM, CDR2 ANQGSEA. V lost 4 bases and J 1 base, leaving 11 bases between the germline ends.